This T cell receptor (beta chain) was found in a study of shared clonotypes between healthy human individuals. Study in general: Three plates each covered CD4 naive and memory; CD8 naive two, CD8 memory one.

Findings and caveats of the study: What limited the represented genetic and exposure-history diversity was the small number of donors. The study found roughly 5% of naive CD4 clonotypes shared across a few donors.

The germline CDR1 and CDR2 sequences are GTSNPN and SVGIG (reference sequence). The CDR3 is made up of 14 amino acids. Measured with immunoSEQ multiplex PCR; TCRdb has only the in-frame clones, and not every one. The sample holds about a million clones, approximately 80% seen once. About this clone: Its specificity is unknown. Other DNA sequences within the sample encode an identical CDR3.

Both subsets, CD45RA+ naive and CD45RA-negative memory, were split from the CD4+ cells. This clonotype was obtained from a man aged 18 to 29 in good health. Some clones in this sample may be carry-over from other donors' samples. The genes are TRBV30 and TRBJ2-5, with 9 bases that match TRBD2. The DNA end lines up better with TRBJ2-7; the J call may be wrong. Sequencing used memory CD4+ T cells from PBMCs. The subset denotes: CD45RA-negative fraction. The CDR3 loop reads CAWSVGTSSYEQYF. The CDR3 bases are TGTGCCTGGAGTGTGGGGACTAGCTCGTACGAGCAGTACTTC.